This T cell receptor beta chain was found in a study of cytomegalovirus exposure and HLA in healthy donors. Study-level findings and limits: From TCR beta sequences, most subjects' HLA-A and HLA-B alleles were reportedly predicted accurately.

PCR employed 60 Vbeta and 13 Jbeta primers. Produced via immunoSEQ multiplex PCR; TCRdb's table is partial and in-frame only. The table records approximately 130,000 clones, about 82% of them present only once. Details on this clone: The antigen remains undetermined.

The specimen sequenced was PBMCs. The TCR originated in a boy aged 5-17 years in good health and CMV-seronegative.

The CDR3 here is CASNGGRGKRDGYTF. The CDR3 coding sequence is TGTGCCAGCAATGGGGGCAGGGGGAAGAGAGATGGCTACACCTTC. This sequence joins TRBV2 and TRBJ1-2; 7 bases align to TRBD1. This CDR3 has 15 amino acids. Trimming cost V 7 bases and J 6 bases; bases outside gene matches: 14. Per the germline V gene, CDR1 is SNHLY and CDR2 is FYNNEI.